These 16 T cell receptor beta chains came from one sample sequenced in a study of CD4 T cells in relation to SARS-CoV-2 and coronaviruses. No antigen is known for these receptors. Sequencing was performed with immunoSEQ multiplex PCR; in TCRdb, only in-frame clones are kept and a portion is missing. The sample includes 9,500 to 12,000 clones, 74% of them seen just once. Before the COVID-19 pandemic, during about 2010-2018, CD4+ T cells were taken from unexposed donors. After 10 to 11 days of culture, CD4+ T cells were isolated. Sequencing used CD4+ T cells from PBMCs, cultured in vitro. These receptors were taken from a human donor in good health.

DNA for the CDR3: TGTGCCAGCTCATCATATAACCCCGGGACAGGCTATGGCTACACCTTC. Encoded protein: CASSSYNPGTGYGYTF. The chain couples TRBV18 to TRBJ1-2; 8 bases map to TRBD1. Germline CDR1 and CDR2: KGHSH and LQKENI. J was trimmed by 4 bases and V by 5 bases; bases with no gene match: 12. The CDR3 has 16 amino acids. The full variable domain, its missing parts supplied by reference TRBV18 and TRBJ1-2, is NAGVMQNPRHLVRRRGQEARLRCSPMKGHSHVYWYRQLPEEGLKFMVYLQKENIIDESGMPKERFSAEFPKEGPSILRIQQVVRGDSAAYFCASSSYNPGTGYGYTFGSGTRLTVV.

The chain recombines TRBV7-8 with TRBJ2-3, with D hard to call. In germline, CDR1 is SGHVS, CDR2 FQNEAQ. The CDR3 sequence is 15 residues long. V lost 5 bases and J 3 bases, leaving 15 bases between the germline ends. The CDR3 reads CASSPRGGRTDTQYF. CDR3 sequence (DNA): TGTGCCAGCAGCCCTCGTGGTGGTAGGACAGATACGCAGTATTTT. Full variable domain (missing parts from reference TRBV7-8 and TRBJ2-3): GAGVSQSPRYKVAKRGQDVALRCDPISGHVSLFWYQQALGQGPEFLTYFQNEAQLDKSGLPSDRFFAERPEGSVSTLKIQRTQQEDSAVYLCASSPRGGRTDTQYFGPGTRLTVL.

The rearrangement joins TRBV25-1 to TRBJ1-2; a possible D gene is TRBD1 (5 bases). CDR3 length: 11 amino acids. V was pared by 8 bases and J by 6 bases, with 10 bases between. In germline, CDR1 is MGHDK, CDR2 SYGVNS. CDR3 sequence (DNA): TGTGCCAGCGGCGGGGCACATGGCTACACCTTC. It translates to CASGGAHGYTF.

The J gene is TRBJ2-1, the V gene TRBV7-8; TRBD2 matches at 8 bases. The CDR3 has 15 amino acids. The germline CDR1 and CDR2 sequences are SGHVS and FQNEAQ. V shed 8 bases and J 2 bases; nucleotides not matched to a gene: 8. CDR3 loop: CASRRGGRTYNEQFF. CDR3 in DNA: TGTGCCAGCCGCCGCGGGGGGAGGACCTACAATGAGCAGTTCTTC.

The chain is built from TRBV11-2 and TRBJ2-3; 10 bases line up with TRBD1. Germline trimming cut 5 bases from V and 3 bases from J; bases unmatched to any gene: 5. The germline gives CDR1 SGHAT, CDR2 FQNNGV. The CDR3 consists of 15 residues. The CDR3, as DNA: TGTGCCAGCAGCAGCCGGGACAGGGGTACAGATACGCAGTATTTT. Translated: CASSSRDRGTDTQYF.

The V call is TRBV7-7, the J call TRBJ2-7; no clear D gene. This CDR3 has 13 amino acids. Germline CDR1 SSHAT, CDR2 FNYEAQ (reference sequence). V gave up 1 base and J gave up 2 bases, with 6 bases separating them. As DNA, the CDR3 is TGTGCCAGCAGCTTAGATACCGCCTACGAGCAGTACTTC. This sequence encodes CASSLDTAYEQYF. Full variable domain (outside the CDR3, taken from reference TRBV7-7 and TRBJ2-7): GAGVSQSPRYKVTKRGQDVTLRCDPISSHATLYWYQQALGQGPEFLTYFNYEAQPDKSGLPSDRFSAERPEGSISTLTIQRTEQRDSAMYRCASSLDTAYEQYFGPGTRLTVT.

The rearrangement joins TRBV7-9 to TRBJ2-7; 12 nucleotides line up with TRBD2. V dropped 5 bases and J dropped 2; count of bases not matched to a gene: 4. Germline CDR1 reads SEHNR; CDR2 reads FQNEAQ (reference sequence). CDR3 length: 15 residues. As DNA, the CDR3 is TGTGCCAGCAGCCGACGGACTAGCGGGGCCTACGAGCAGTACTTC. Encoded protein: CASSRRTSGAYEQYF.

The gene calls are TRBV5-6 and TRBJ1-6, with a tentative D call TRBD1 (5 bases). The CDR3 covers 13 residues. V was clipped by 6 bases and J by 10 bases, with 14 bases between them. The germline V gene has CDR1 SGHDT and CDR2 YYEEEE. CDR3 DNA sequence: TGTGCCAGCAACCTGGACAAGGTGTCACCCCTCCACTTT. Translating it yields CASNLDKVSPLHF.

This clone has only a few counts. This chain joins TRBV5-4 and TRBJ2-3; tentative D call: TRBD2 (6 bases). The CDR3 runs to 14 residues. Trimming cost V 4 bases and J 5 bases, with 14 bases left between them. Germline CDR1 reads SGHNT; CDR2 reads YYREEE (reference sequence). The CDR3 sequence: CASSPPGLRDTQYF. Written as DNA, the CDR3 is TGTGCCAGCAGCCCACCGGGACTGAGAGATACGCAGTATTTT.

This chain links TRBV29-1 with TRBJ2-3; D perhaps matches TRBD1 (6 bases). The CDR3 consists of 11 residues. V was cut by 6 bases and J by 6 bases, with 10 bases left in between. Germline V gene sequence: CDR1 SQVTM, CDR2 ANQGSEA. The CDR3 loop is CSVYREDTQYF. The CDR3 DNA sequence: TGCAGCGTGTACAGGGAGGATACGCAGTATTTT.

The chain links TRBV19 to TRBJ1-1; the D is unclear. The CDR3 length is 13 residues. The V gene lost 6 bases and the J gene lost 5 bases, with 13 bases spanning the gap. Per germline, CDR1 LNHDA and CDR2 SQIVND (reference sequence). For the CDR3, the DNA is TGTGCCAGTAGCCCCGCCGTCTTAACTGAAGCTTTCTTT. This encodes CASSPAVLTEAFF.

The CDR3 protein is CASSPGTGRSWNEQFF. CDR3 bases: TGCGCCAGCAGCCCCGGAACCGGTCGTTCATGGAATGAGCAGTTCTTC. This chain connects TRBV4-3 to TRBJ2-1; no reliable D call. The CDR3 consists of 16 residues. Trimming shortened V by 4 bases and J by 7 bases, and 20 bases separated the two germline ends. CDR1 is LGHNA, CDR2 YSLEER, per germline.

V is TRBV6-2 or TRBV6-3 and J is TRBJ1-5; D ambiguous. Germline-derived CDR1 and CDR2 are MNHEY and SVGEGT. Trimming shortened V by 2 bases and J by 0 bases, and 5 bases separated the two germline ends. CDR3 size: 14 residues. The CDR3 reads CASSYAGSNQPQHF. CDR3 in DNA: TGTGCCAGCAGTTACGCAGGTAGCAATCAGCCCCAGCATTTT.

This sequence joins TRBV5-1 and TRBJ2-5; D gene ambiguous. Germline values: CDR1 SGHRS, CDR2 YFSETQ. The V end was cut by 1 base, the J end by 4 bases, with 8 bases between. The CDR3 is 13 amino acids. CDR3: CASSLWNGETQYF. DNA of the CDR3: TGCGCCAGCAGCTTGTGGAACGGAGAGACCCAGTACTTC.

The genes are TRBV11-2 and TRBJ1-2, with TRBD1 matching over 9 bases. Germline CDR1 and CDR2: SGHAT and FQNNGV. The CDR3 consists of 14 residues. Trimming took 4 bases from V and 6 from J; bases not matched to a gene: 6. Here the CDR3 reads CASSSSGTGNGYTF. The CDR3 DNA reads TGTGCCAGCAGCTCCAGCGGGACAGGGAATGGCTACACCTTC.

The rearrangement links TRBV19 to TRBJ2-7; 9 bases are a match to TRBD2. V trimming: 5 bases; J trimming: 2 bases; junction bases outside the gene matches: 7. The CDR3 consists of 15 residues. Germline CDR1 is LNHDA and CDR2 is SQIVND (reference sequence). The CDR3 region is CASSAMAGGPYEQYF. DNA of the CDR3: TGTGCCAGTAGTGCTATGGCGGGGGGGCCCTACGAGCAGTACTTC. Combining the CDR3 with reference TRBV19 and TRBJ2-7 gives the whole variable domain DGGITQSPKYLFRKEGQNVTLSCEQNLNHDAMYWYRQDPGQGLRLIYYSQIVNDFQKGDIAEGYSVSREKKESFPLTVTSAQKNPTAFYLCASSAMAGGPYEQYFGPGTRLTVT.